Following are 7 T cell receptor beta chains from one sample sequenced in a study of cytomegalovirus exposure and HLA in healthy donors. PCR used 60 Vbeta primers and 13 Jbeta primers. Here immunoSEQ multiplex PCR was the method, and the copy in TCRdb shows in-frame clones only, minus some. The listing records roughly 73,000 clones. The sample consisted of PBMCs. These receptors were obtained from a man aged 45-60 years in good health and CMV-seropositive.

The chain links TRBV5-5 to TRBJ2-5; 9 nucleotides align to TRBD1. The CDR3 has 15 amino acids. The J segment lost 7 bases and the V segment lost 4 bases, leaving 11 bases of the junction unmatched. The germline V gene has CDR1 SGHKS and CDR2 YYEKEE (reference sequence). In DNA form, the CDR3 reads TGTGCCAGCAGCCCAGGGACAGGGCCCGGAAGGACCCAGTACTTC. Its translation is CASSPGTGPGRTQYF. Complete variable domain (other parts from reference TRBV5-5 and TRBJ2-5): DAGVTQSPTHLIKTRGQQVTLRCSPISGHKSVSWYQQVLGQGPQFIFQYYEKEERGRGNFPDRFSARQFPNYSSELNVNALLLGDSALYLCASSPGTGPGRTQYFGPGTRLLVL.

This chain connects TRBV9 to TRBJ1-2; TRBD1 matches at 7 bases. Germline lookup yields CDR1 SGDLS and CDR2 YYNGEE. J lost 4 bases, V lost 6 bases, and 15 bases had no gene match. There are 16 residues in the CDR3. The CDR3 bases are TGTGCCAGCACCAAGGAAGGGGGCAGATTGGTCTATGGCTACACCTTC. This encodes CASTKEGGRLVYGYTF.

This sequence joins TRBV6-5 and TRBJ1-5; no firm D call. The CDR3 loop spans 13 amino acids. Germline CDR1 MNHEY, CDR2 SVGAGI. The germline V and J ends were trimmed by 7 bases and 7 bases, with 14 bases remaining between them. CDR3 sequence (DNA): TGTGCCAGCAACCCCTCCACGGGGCAGCCCCAGCATTTT. This gives the protein CASNPSTGQPQHF.

V is TRBV7-9 and J is TRBJ2-1, with D maybe TRBD2 (6 bases). Per germline, CDR1 SEHNR and CDR2 FQNEAQ (reference sequence). The CDR3 is 16 amino acids. Trimming removed 5 bases from V and 5 bases from J, with 19 bases in between. The CDR3 bases are TGTGCCAGCAGCCCACTGCGGGGAGGAACGGACAATGAGCAGTTCTTC. Amino acids: CASSPLRGGTDNEQFF.

The rearrangement links TRBV7-2 to TRBJ2-3, with D hard to call. Between the trimmed V and J ends, which lost 2 bases and 3 bases, there was a span of 9 bases. CDR3 length: 14 amino acids. The germline CDR1 and CDR2 sequences are SGHTA and FQGNSA. This chain's CDR3 is CASSLNSRTDTQYF. CDR3 in DNA: TGTGCCAGCAGCTTAAATAGTCGGACAGATACGCAGTATTTT.

The J gene is TRBJ1-2, the V gene TRBV28, with D hard to call. CDR1 is MDHEN, CDR2 SYDVKM, per germline. The CDR3 runs to 11 residues. V lost 8 bases, J lost 5 bases, and 9 bases lay in between. The CDR3 loop reads CASVTEYGYTF. The CDR3 DNA is TGTGCCAGCGTGACTGAATATGGCTACACCTTC.

This sequence joins TRBV7-2 and TRBJ1-1; 7 nucleotides agree with TRBD1. In germline, CDR1 is SGHTA, CDR2 FQGNSA. The length of the CDR3 is 15 residues. V was clipped by 0 bases and J by 2 bases; unmatched bases: 3. The CDR3 reads CASSLAGTANTEAFF. In DNA form, the CDR3 reads TGTGCCAGCAGCTTAGCAGGGACAGCAAACACTGAAGCTTTCTTT.